Below, 26 T cell receptor beta chains from the same sample are listed, as sequenced in a study of cytomegalovirus exposure and HLA in healthy donors. PCR amplification relied on 60 Vbeta primers (plus 13 Jbeta primers). Generated by immunoSEQ multiplex PCR, the TCRdb table keeps only in-frame clones and is missing some. This repertoire shows approximately 140,000 clones, approximately 80% found once; its top ten account for approximately 1.9%. The source material was PBMCs. The receptors were gathered from a middle-aged woman in good health and CMV-seronegative.

The genes are TRBV5-4 and TRBJ2-5; 8 bases align to TRBD1. The CDR3 extends over 16 amino acids. Germline CDR1 is SGHNT and CDR2 is YYREEE (reference sequence). V dropped 0 bases and J dropped 5; count of bases not matched to a gene: 9. The CDR3 coding sequence is TGTGCCAGCAGCTTGGGGACAGGGCGATCAGGGGAGACCCAGTACTTC. This sequence encodes CASSLGTGRSGETQYF.

The rearrangement joins TRBV18 to TRBJ2-2, with 7 bases that match TRBD2. V lost 6 bases, J lost 0 bases, and 4 bases stayed unmatched. This CDR3 is built from 15 residues. The germline V gene has CDR1 KGHSH and CDR2 LQKENI. CDR3 nucleotides: TGTGCCAGCTCTCTAGCGGTTGCGAACACCGGGGAGCTGTTTTTT. Translated: CASSLAVANTGELFF.

The genes are TRBV4-2 and TRBJ2-7, with 8 bases that match TRBD1. Germline V gives CDR1 LGHNA, CDR2 YNFKEQ. With 1 base clipped from V and 4 bases from J, the junction kept 9 bases outside the gene matches. There are 16 residues in the CDR3. CDR3 coding DNA: TGTGCCAGCAGCCAAGTTACGACAGGGGCTCTGTACGAGCAGTACTTC. This encodes CASSQVTTGALYEQYF.

The chain has TRBV6-1 and TRBJ1-2; D is perhaps TRBD1 (6 bases). Trimming removed 1 base from V and 2 bases from J, with 11 bases in between. CDR1 and CDR2 from the germline V gene are MNHNS and SASEGT. There are 15 residues in the CDR3. CDR3 bases: TGTGCCAGCAGTGAAGGAGGGGGACTAAACTATGGCTACACCTTC. Its protein is CASSEGGGLNYGYTF.

The CDR3 DNA reads TGCGCCAGCAGCTTACAGGGGGCCACCTACAATGAGCAGTTCTTC. Its translation is CASSLQGATYNEQFF. V usage is TRBV5-1 and J usage is TRBJ2-1; 9 bases align to TRBD1. Looked up from germline, CDR1 is SGHRS and CDR2 is YFSETQ. This CDR3 comprises 15 residues. V shed 2 bases, J shed 2 bases, and the junction held 2 bases outside the gene matches.

V and J are TRBV7-2 and TRBJ2-2; TRBD1 matches 8 bases. The length of the CDR3 is 15 residues. Trimming cost V 5 bases and J 4 bases; bases outside gene matches: 6. Per the germline V gene, CDR1 is SGHTA and CDR2 is FQGNSA. In DNA form, the CDR3 reads TGTGCCAGCAGCCTGGCGACAGGGGCCACCGGGGAGCTGTTTTTT. Translated, it gives CASSLATGATGELFF.

The rearrangement joins TRBV7-2 to TRBJ1-3; D possibly corresponds to TRBD1 (6 bases). The V and J ends lost 1 base and 8 bases respectively, with 15 bases between them. The CDR3 length is 15 residues. Per the germline V gene, CDR1 is SGHTA and CDR2 is FQGNSA. The CDR3 region has the DNA TGTGCCAGCAGCTTAGGATTAGGCAGGGGCCACACCATATATTTT. Protein: CASSLGLGRGHTIYF.

The rearrangement uses TRBV13 and TRBJ2-5; 8 bases are a match to TRBD1. J was trimmed by 2 bases and V by 1 base; bases with no gene match: 3. Germline assignment: CDR1 PRHDT and CDR2 FYEKMQ (reference sequence). The CDR3 runs to 15 residues. DNA for the CDR3: TGTGCCAGCAGCTTAGTATGGGACAGGCAAGAGACCCAGTACTTC. Translated: CASSLVWDRQETQYF.

The CDR3 bases are TGTGCCAGTAGTGTACTAGCGGGAGACTACGAGCAGTACTTC. This encodes CASSVLAGDYEQYF. V gene TRBV19 combines with J gene TRBJ2-5, with 11 bases matching TRBD2. The J call may be faulty, since TRBJ2-7 better matches the DNA end. Germline CDR1 LNHDA, CDR2 SQIVND (reference sequence). The CDR3 is 14 residues long.

This chain links TRBV19 with TRBJ2-3; 9 bases map to TRBD2. The J segment lost 2 bases and the V segment lost 8 bases, leaving 2 bases of the junction unmatched. The CDR3 is 13 amino acids. The germline gives CDR1 LNHDA, CDR2 SQIVND (reference sequence). CDR3 region: CASVAGVTDTQYF. As DNA, the CDR3 is TGTGCCAGTGTAGCGGGAGTCACAGATACGCAGTATTTT.

The chain is built from TRBV6-6 and TRBJ1-5; D unclear. This CDR3 is built from 13 residues. The V and J ends lost 4 bases and 3 bases respectively, with 7 bases between them. CDR1 is MNHNY, CDR2 SVGAGI, per germline (reference sequence). In DNA, the CDR3 is TGTGCCAGCAGTTGGCCTCTCAATCAGCCCCAGCATTTT. It encodes CASSWPLNQPQHF.

This clone was seen only once. The chain couples TRBV2 to TRBJ2-1; 9 positions match TRBD1. The V segment lost 4 bases and the J segment 3 bases; nucleotides outside the gene matches: 1. Per the germline V gene, CDR1 is SNHLY and CDR2 is FYNNEI. This CDR3 comprises 14 residues. The CDR3 loop reads CASSAGQGYNEQFF. DNA of the CDR3: TGTGCCAGCAGTGCGGGACAGGGCTACAATGAGCAGTTCTTC.

V usage is TRBV9 and J usage is TRBJ2-3; TRBD2 matches at 9 bases. Trimming at V came to 2 bases and at J to 0 bases, leaving 7 bases not matched to a gene. This CDR3 has 17 amino acids. Looked up from germline, CDR1 is SGDLS and CDR2 is YYNGEE. CDR3 region: CASSVTAGGRSTDTQYF. The CDR3 DNA reads TGTGCCAGCAGCGTGACCGCGGGAGGGCGAAGCACAGATACGCAGTATTTT.

The rearrangement joins TRBV4-3 to TRBJ2-3; D remains unclear. CDR1 LGHNA and CDR2 YSLEER come from the germline V gene. V was cut by 0 bases and J by 4 bases, with 11 bases left in between. The length of the CDR3 is 15 residues. In DNA form, the CDR3 reads TGCGCCAGCAGCCAAGATGGTACCGAGGCAGATACGCAGTATTTT. Translated, it gives CASSQDGTEADTQYF.

This clone has a single count. The J gene is TRBJ2-2, the V gene TRBV2; TRBD1 might be the D (6 bases). Trimming removed 7 bases at V and 2 bases at J, with 11 bases between. Germline assignment: CDR1 SNHLY and CDR2 FYNNEI. The CDR3 loop spans 14 amino acids. The CDR3 sequence: CASNSQGNTGELFF. The CDR3 bases are TGTGCCAGCAATTCACAGGGAAACACCGGGGAGCTGTTTTTT.

The rearrangement uses TRBV5-1 and TRBJ2-4; possibly TRBD2 for D (5 bases). Germline assignment: CDR1 SGHRS and CDR2 YFSETQ. Trimming took off 4 bases at V and 7 bases at J, with 15 bases between the two ends. This CDR3 has 14 residues. The CDR3 loop reads CASSLSGPSNIQYF. CDR3 coding DNA: TGCGCCAGCAGCCTAAGCGGACCCAGTAACATTCAGTACTTC.

The chain links TRBV7-9 to TRBJ1-1; a possible D gene is TRBD1 (6 bases). Germline V gene data show CDR1 as SEHNR and CDR2 as FQNEAQ (reference sequence). V was clipped by 0 bases and J by 0 bases, with 8 bases between them. CDR3 size: 15 residues. CDR3: CASSLAQGLNTEAFF. CDR3 nucleotides: TGTGCCAGCAGCTTAGCGCAGGGGTTGAACACTGAAGCTTTCTTT.

V and J are TRBV6-5 and TRBJ1-4; possible D gene TRBD1, 6 bases. Germline values: CDR1 MNHEY, CDR2 SVGAGI. V was trimmed by 6 bases and J by 8 bases, leaving 13 bases between them. The CDR3 length is 13 residues. The chain's CDR3 is CASSGQRGEKLFF. CDR3 bases: TGTGCCAGCAGCGGACAGCGGGGGGAAAAACTGTTTTTT.

This clone was found a few times. This chain joins TRBV5-6 and TRBJ1-1; D not resolved. The CDR3 covers 15 residues. Germline CDR1 is SGHDT and CDR2 is YYEEEE. V lost 4 bases, J lost 5 bases, and 18 bases lay in between. Here the CDR3 DNA reads TGTGCCAGCAGCCCCCGTCTAATAAGTCGGACTGAAGCTTTCTTT. Its protein is CASSPRLISRTEAFF.

On this clone itself: The sample holds other DNA sequences that translate to the same CDR3. V usage is TRBV6-1 and J usage is TRBJ1-5; no clear D. The CDR3 has 13 amino acids. Trimming removed 6 bases at V and 0 bases at J, with 6 bases between. Germline assignment: CDR1 MNHNS and CDR2 SASEGT. The CDR3 spells CASREDSNQPQHF. For the CDR3, the DNA is TGTGCCAGCAGGGAGGATAGCAATCAGCCCCAGCATTTT.

The chain joins TRBV23-1 to TRBJ1-1, with 7 bases identical to TRBD1. TRBV23-1 is annotated as an ORF whose role is uncertain. The CDR3 sequence is 17 residues long. V was pared by 0 bases and J by 10 bases, with 17 bases of the junction left unmatched. CDR3 DNA: TGCGCCAGCAGTCAATCAGACAACCCCAGGGGGATCCCTATAGCTTTCTTT. The encoded protein is CASSQSDNPRGIPIAFF.

The chain links TRBV27 to TRBJ2-3; 7 positions agree with TRBD2. Germline CDR1 is MNHEY and CDR2 is SMNVEV (reference sequence). CDR3 length: 16 amino acids. V trimming: 2 bases; J trimming: 6 bases; junction bases outside the gene matches: 11. The CDR3 loop reads CASSLRVGRARDTQYF. DNA for the CDR3: TGTGCCAGCAGTTTAAGAGTGGGGAGGGCCAGGGATACGCAGTATTTT.

This clone has just a few counts. The CDR3, as DNA: TGTGCCAGCAGTTCCCCTGGCGGAGTACGTGAGCAGTTCTTC. Its protein is CASSSPGGVREQFF. V gene TRBV28 combines with J gene TRBJ2-1; D remains unclear. Per the germline V gene, CDR1 is MDHEN and CDR2 is SYDVKM. V gave up 4 bases and J gave up 9 bases, with 16 bases separating them. This CDR3 comprises 14 residues.

CDR3 coding DNA: TGTGCCAGCAGCTTTCGAGGGACAGATACGCAGTATTTT. The encoded protein is CASSFRGTDTQYF. The chain uses TRBV7-6 and TRBJ2-3; D is perhaps TRBD2 (5 bases). The CDR3 contains 13 residues. In germline, CDR1 is SGHVS, CDR2 FNYEAQ. V gave up 3 bases and J gave up 3 bases, with 7 bases separating them.

This clone has just a few counts. CDR3 sequence: CASSQGFEAFF. In DNA, the CDR3 is TGTGCCAGCTCGCAGGGGTTTGAAGCTTTCTTT. This sequence joins TRBV18 and TRBJ1-1; D might be TRBD1 (6 bases). Germline CDR1 reads KGHSH; CDR2 reads LQKENI. The CDR3 is made up of 11 amino acids. Trimming shortened V by 6 bases and J by 7 bases, and 9 bases separated the two germline ends. Complete variable domain (other parts from reference TRBV18 and TRBJ1-1): NAGVMQNPRHLVRRRGQEARLRCSPMKGHSHVYWYRQLPEEGLKFMVYLQKENIIDESGMPKERFSAEFPKEGPSILRIQQVVRGDSAAYFCASSQGFEAFFGQGTRLTVV.

The chain recombines TRBV28 with TRBJ1-6; D call uncertain. This CDR3 comprises 14 residues. The germline gives CDR1 MDHEN, CDR2 SYDVKM. Trimming shortened V by 6 bases and J by 7 bases, and 13 bases separated the two germline ends. For the CDR3, the DNA is TGTGCCAGCAGGACCGCTCGGGTGAATTCACCCCTCCACTTT. Translation: CASRTARVNSPLHF.